The rows below give T cell receptor beta chains drawn from one sample of a study of graft-versus-host responses after intestinal transplantation. Method: immunoSEQ multiplex PCR; TCRdb's copy keeps in-frame clones and lacks some. The repertoire holds around 110,000 clones, 85% to 95% seen once, with 0.2% to 0.25% in the top ten. These TCRs' antigens remain unknown. The sample consisted of unstimulated CD4+ T cells sorted from spleen or lymph node cells, taken before transplant. The receptors come from a human donor who was the organ donor for an intestinal transplant. The CDR3 runs from the conserved cysteine through the conserved F or W. A D gene is named only where the DNA matches it firmly. Clone sizes are given selectively: once, few, many, or a class where the clone is expanded.

j_call cdr3_length clone_size d_call v_call cdr3_nt cdr3_aa
TRBJ2-5 14 NA NA TRBV10-1 TGCGCCAGCCGACAAAAGGGAAACCAAGAGACCCAGTACTTC CASRQKGNQETQYF
TRBJ1-5 12 NA NA TRBV15 TGTGCCACCAGCACCGGAGGTCAGCCCCAGCATTTT CATSTGGQPQHF
TRBJ2-7 15 NA NA TRBV28 TGTGCCAGCAGTCCCCAACCGACAGGCCCGGGCGAGCAGTACTTC CASSPQPTGPGEQYF
TRBJ2-7 16 NA TRBD2 TRBV11-2 TGTGCCAGCAGCTTAACGCGGACTAGCGGTTTGGGGGAGCAGTACTTC CASSLTRTSGLGEQYF
TRBJ1-2 15 NA TRBD1 TRBV6-6 TGTGCCAGCAGTCGGACAGGGTTGGGTAACTATGGCTACACCTTC CASSRTGLGNYGYTF
TRBJ2-7 14 NA TRBD2 TRBV19 TGTGCCAGTAGCCTTGTGGGGGGGTCCCACGAGCAGTACTTC CASSLVGGSHEQYF
TRBJ2-7 14 NA NA TRBV5-5 TGTGCCAGCAGCTGGGACGGACTCTCCTACGAGCAGTACTTC CASSWDGLSYEQYF
TRBJ2-2 15 NA TRBD1 TRBV2 TGTGCCAGCAGGAAAAGGACAGGGGAACCCGGGGAGCTGTTTTTT CASRKRTGEPGELFF
TRBJ1-2 13 NA NA TRBV28 TGTGCCAGCATAGGTTTTCGGGTCGGAAGCTACACCTTC CASIGFRVGSYTF
TRBJ2-2 16 NA TRBD2 TRBV10-2 TGCGCCAGCAGATTAGGGACTACTACTAACACCGGGGAGCTGTTTTTT CASRLGTTTNTGELFF
TRBJ2-5 14 NA NA TRBV30 TGTGCCTGGAGAAGAGCGGGCGTGTTGACAACCCAGTACTTC CAWRRAGVLTTQYF
TRBJ2-2 16 NA NA TRBV18 TGTGCCAGCTCACCCGGACTGATGACGAACACCGGGGAGCTGTTTTTT CASSPGLMTNTGELFF
TRBJ2-3 16 NA TRBD2 TRBV12-5 TGTGCTAGTGGTAAGATACTAGCGGGGTTCACAGATACGCAGTATTTT CASGKILAGFTDTQYF
TRBJ2-1 14 NA TRBD2 TRBV6-5 TGTGCCAGCGCGATGGGGGGGAAATACAATGAGCAGTTCTTC CASAMGGKYNEQFF
TRBJ1-2 14 NA NA TRBV5-1 TGCGCCAGCAGCTTGTGGCAGGGCAGCTATGGCTACACCTTC CASSLWQGSYGYTF
TRBJ2-1 16 NA TRBD2 TRBV6-9 TGTGCCAGCAGTTACTTAGCGGGAGCTACTTACAATGAGCAGTTCTTC CASSYLAGATYNEQFF
TRBJ1-4 14 NA TRBD1 TRBV28 TGTGCCAGCAGCTCACAGGGGTTCAGTGAAAAACTGTTTTTT CASSSQGFSEKLFF
TRBJ2-2 15 NA TRBD1 TRBV5-1 TGCGCCAGCAGCTTGGAGGGTACAGGGGGCCGGGAGCTGTTTTTT CASSLEGTGGRELFF
TRBJ2-7 15 once TRBD2 TRBV27 TGTGCCAGCAGTTTGGGACTAGCGGGAGCTCTCGAGCAGTACTTC CASSLGLAGALEQYF
TRBJ1-2 13 NA NA TRBV6-1 TGTGCCAGCAGTGCCGGGTCGGCTGTTAGGTACACCTTC CASSAGSAVRYTF
TRBJ2-7 12 NA NA TRBV7-2 TGTGCCAGCAGCTTTGACACCTACGAGCAGTACTTC CASSFDTYEQYF
TRBJ2-7 14 NA TRBD1 TRBV6-6 TGTGCCAGCAGTTACCGGGACAGGGGCTACGAGCAGTACTTC CASSYRDRGYEQYF
TRBJ2-1 15 NA NA TRBV5-1 TGCGCCAGCAGCTCCGGGGGACCCCCGGACAATGAGCAGTTCTTC CASSSGGPPDNEQFF
TRBJ1-1 14 NA NA TRBV21-1 TGTGCCAGCAGCAAAGCCCCCAGGAACACTGAAGCTTTCTTT CASSKAPRNTEAFF
TRBJ2-7 13 NA NA TRBV28 TGTGCCAGCACTGTGGGACGGGCCTACGAGCAGTACTTC CASTVGRAYEQYF
TRBJ2-3 13 NA NA TRBV7-9 TGTGCCAGCAGCCCGACGAACACAGATACGCAGTATTTT CASSPTNTDTQYF
TRBJ1-4 15 NA NA TRBV4-2 TGTGCCAGCAGCCCCGAATTCAGCCTTAATGAAAAACTGTTTTTT CASSPEFSLNEKLFF
TRBJ2-7 14 NA NA TRBV5-1 TGCGCCAGCAGCCTAGGTGCTCCCTCCTACGAGCAGTACTTC CASSLGAPSYEQYF
TRBJ2-3 17 NA TRBD2 TRBV7-9 TGTGCCAGCAGCTTGGGGAGGACTAGCGGGACGTCAGATACGCAGTATTTT CASSLGRTSGTSDTQYF
TRBJ2-3 15 NA NA TRBV27 TGTGCCAGCAGTCCCCCGAGGGGGGCTACAGATACGCAGTATTTT CASSPPRGATDTQYF
TRBJ1-2 12 NA NA TRBV30 TGTGCCTGGGGTCCCAGGGTAGGCGGCTACACCTTC CAWGPRVGGYTF
TRBJ2-5 11 NA NA TRBV6-6 TGTGCCAGCAGGACCTCAGAGACCCAGTACTTC CASRTSETQYF
TRBJ1-4 14 NA TRBD1 TRBV2 TGTGCCAGCAGTCCAGGGGGTTTTAATGAAAAACTGTTTTTT CASSPGGFNEKLFF
TRBJ1-1 14 NA NA TRBV5-1 TGCGCCAGCAGCTTTACCCGGGACAACACTGAAGCTTTCTTT CASSFTRDNTEAFF
TRBJ2-2 15 few NA TRBV30 TGTGCCTGGAGTAGACATTCGTCCTACGGCGGGGAGCTGTTTTTT CAWSRHSSYGGELFF
TRBJ2-7 15 NA TRBD2 TRBV6-5 TGTGCCAGCAGCTACCCCGGACTAGCGGGAGGGCCGTTGAACTTC CASSYPGLAGGPLNF
TRBJ2-7 15 NA TRBD2 TRBV4-2 TGTGCCAGCAGCCGCGGGACTAGCGGGACCTACGAGCAGTACTTC CASSRGTSGTYEQYF
TRBJ2-5 16 NA TRBD2 TRBV4-3 TGCGCCAGCAGCCAGGAACTAGCGGGAGTGGGGGAGACCCAGTACTTC CASSQELAGVGETQYF
TRBJ1-2 18 NA NA TRBV21-1 TGTGCCAGCACCCCGGCCGGGACAGGGCCTAACCGAGCCTATGGCTACACCTTC CASTPAGTGPNRAYGYTF
TRBJ1-5 15 NA NA TRBV28 TGTGCCAGCAGTTTATGGGGCACCACCGATCAGCCCCAGCATTTT CASSLWGTTDQPQHF
TRBJ2-3 12 NA NA TRBV28 TGTGCCAGCAGTTTCAGCGTTCGATCGCAGTATTTT CASSFSVRSQYF
TRBJ2-5 14 NA TRBD1 TRBV5-1 TGCGCCAGCAGCTTGGGGACAGGGCAAGAGACCCAGTACTTC CASSLGTGQETQYF
TRBJ1-2 13 NA NA TRBV7-2 TGTGCCATCTGGACACCATTTAACTATGGCTACACCTTC CAIWTPFNYGYTF
TRBJ2-3 16 NA NA TRBV5-1 TGCGCCAGCGCAGATTTAAGCTTGGGGGTAACAGATACGCAGTATTTT CASADLSLGVTDTQYF
TRBJ2-3 11 NA NA TRBV5-1 TGCGCCAGCAGCTTAAGAGATACGCAGTATTTT CASSLRDTQYF
TRBJ1-1 16 NA NA TRBV5-5 TGTGCCAGCAGCTTGGGGTTTGCGGCGATGAACACTGAAGCTTTCTTT CASSLGFAAMNTEAFF
TRBJ2-6 15 NA NA TRBV19 TGTGCCAGTAGTATTGCGGGGCCTGGGGCCAACGTCCTGACTTTC CASSIAGPGANVLTF
TRBJ2-1 13 NA NA TRBV29-1 TGCAGCGCAAAAGGCAGGGTCTACAATGAGCAGTTCTTC CSAKGRVYNEQFF
TRBJ2-1 16 NA TRBD2 TRBV13 TGTGCCAGCAGCCTGACTAGCGGGAAGTCGTCCAATGAGCAGTTCTTC CASSLTSGKSSNEQFF
TRBJ2-4 14 once TRBD2 TRBV6-4 TGTGCCAGCAGTGACGGGACTAGCGCCCCGCGGAAGTACTTC CASSDGTSAPRKYF
TRBJ1-1 14 NA NA TRBV5-5 TGTGCCAGCAGCCAAACAGGGTGGAACACTGAAGCTTTCTTT CASSQTGWNTEAFF
TRBJ2-1 15 NA TRBD2 TRBV6-5 TGTGCCAGCAGGTTTACTAGCGGGACCTACAATGAGCAGTTCTTC CASRFTSGTYNEQFF
TRBJ2-7 15 NA TRBD2 TRBV5-6 TGTGCCAGCAGCGGGGGGACTAGCGGTGAATACGAGCAGTACTTC CASSGGTSGEYEQYF
TRBJ2-5 14 NA TRBD1 TRBV6-6 TGTGCCAGCAGTCGCCGGACAGGGGGGGAGACCCAGTACTTC CASSRRTGGETQYF
TRBJ2-3 13 NA NA TRBV9 TGTGCCAGCAGCGCTCTTAGCACAGATACGCAGTATTTT CASSALSTDTQYF
TRBJ2-5 11 once NA TRBV2 TGTGCCAGCAGTATCCAAGAGACCCAGTACTTC CASSIQETQYF
TRBJ2-3 18 NA TRBD1 TRBV4-3 TGCGCCAGCAGCCAAGACCGAGGGACAGGGGGCGGCACAGATACGCAGTATTTT CASSQDRGTGGGTDTQYF